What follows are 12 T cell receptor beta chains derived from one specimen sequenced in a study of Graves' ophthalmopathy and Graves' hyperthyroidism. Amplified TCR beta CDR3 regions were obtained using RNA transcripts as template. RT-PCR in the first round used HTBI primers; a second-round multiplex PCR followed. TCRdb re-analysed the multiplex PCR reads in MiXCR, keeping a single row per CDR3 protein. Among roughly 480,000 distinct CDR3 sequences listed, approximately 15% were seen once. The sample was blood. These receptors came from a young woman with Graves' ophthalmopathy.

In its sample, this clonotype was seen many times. CDR3 sequence (DNA): TGTGCCAGCAGTTCCGACAGGGGAGAAGCTTTCTTT. Translating gives CASSSDRGEAFF. This chain links TRBV6-2 or TRBV6-3 with TRBJ1-1, with 8 nucleotides matching TRBD1. The CDR3 has 12 amino acids. V gave up 4 bases and J gave up 8 bases; unmatched junction bases: 3. Germline V gives CDR1 MNHEY, CDR2 SVGEGT.

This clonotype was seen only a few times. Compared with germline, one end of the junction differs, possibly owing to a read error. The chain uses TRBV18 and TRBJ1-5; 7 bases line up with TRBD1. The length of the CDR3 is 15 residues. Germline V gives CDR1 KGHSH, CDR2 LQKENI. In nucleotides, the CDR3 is TGTGCCAGCTCACCACGGCCAGGGGGAGATCAGCCCCAGCACTTT. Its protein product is CASSPRPGGDQPQHF.

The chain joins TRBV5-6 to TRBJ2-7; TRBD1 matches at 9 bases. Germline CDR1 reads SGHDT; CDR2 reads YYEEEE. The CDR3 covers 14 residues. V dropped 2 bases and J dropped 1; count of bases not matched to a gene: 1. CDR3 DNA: TGTGCCAGCAGCTTCGGACAGGGGTCCTACGAGCAGTACTTC. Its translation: CASSFGQGSYEQYF.

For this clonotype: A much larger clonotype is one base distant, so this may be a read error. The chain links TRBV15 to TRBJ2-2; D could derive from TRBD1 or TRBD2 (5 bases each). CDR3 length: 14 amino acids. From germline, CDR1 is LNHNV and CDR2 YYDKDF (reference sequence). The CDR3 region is CATSRDPDTGEPFF. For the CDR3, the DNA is TGTGCCACCAGCAGAGATCCGGACACCGGGGAGCCGTTTTTT.

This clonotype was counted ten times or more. The CDR3 is CASTESEWETQYF. The CDR3 nucleotides are TGTGCCAGCACCGAGTCCGAGTGGGAGACCCAGTACTTC. This chain connects TRBV6-2 or TRBV6-3 to TRBJ2-5; D call uncertain. The CDR3 totals 13 residues. Trimming pared 7 bases from V and 5 bases from J, leaving 14 bases between. The V gene's germline CDR1 is MNHEY and CDR2 SVGEGT.

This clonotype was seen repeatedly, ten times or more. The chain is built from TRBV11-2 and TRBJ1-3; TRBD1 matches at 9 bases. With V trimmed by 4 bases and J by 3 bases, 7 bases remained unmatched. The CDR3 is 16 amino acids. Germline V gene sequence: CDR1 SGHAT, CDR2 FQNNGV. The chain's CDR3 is CASSSGTGFVGNTIYF. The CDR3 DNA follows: TGTGCCAGCAGCTCCGGGACAGGGTTCGTTGGAAACACCATATATTTT.

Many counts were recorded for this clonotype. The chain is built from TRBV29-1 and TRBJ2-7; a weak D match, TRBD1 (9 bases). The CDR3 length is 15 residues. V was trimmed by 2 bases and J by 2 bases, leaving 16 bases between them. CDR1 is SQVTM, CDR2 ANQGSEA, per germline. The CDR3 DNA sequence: TGCAGCGTTGAAAGCGGGGGACAGGGACCCTACGAGCAGTACTTC. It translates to CSVESGGQGPYEQYF.

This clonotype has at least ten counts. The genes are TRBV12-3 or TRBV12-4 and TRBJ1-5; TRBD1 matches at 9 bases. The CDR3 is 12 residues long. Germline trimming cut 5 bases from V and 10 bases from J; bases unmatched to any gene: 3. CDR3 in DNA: TGTGCCAGCAGTATAACAGGGGGCCCCCAGCATTTT. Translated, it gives CASSITGGPQHF.

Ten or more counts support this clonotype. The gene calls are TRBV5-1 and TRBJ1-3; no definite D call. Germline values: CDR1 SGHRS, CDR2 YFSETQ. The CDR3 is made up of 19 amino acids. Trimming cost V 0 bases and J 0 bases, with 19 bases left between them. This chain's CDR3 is CASSLAGARSVSSGNTIYF. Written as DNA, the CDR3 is TGCGCCAGCAGCTTGGCAGGCGCTCGGAGCGTTAGCTCTGGAAACACCATATATTTT.

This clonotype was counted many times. In DNA form, the CDR3 reads TGTGCCAGCAGTGAAGCAGCCGGGAATCAGCCCCAGCATTTT. It yields the protein CASSEAAGNQPQHF. This chain links TRBV6-1 with TRBJ1-5; D is undetermined. There are 14 residues in the CDR3. V was clipped by 0 bases and J by 4 bases, with 7 bases between them. Germline CDR1 reads MNHNS; CDR2 reads SASEGT.

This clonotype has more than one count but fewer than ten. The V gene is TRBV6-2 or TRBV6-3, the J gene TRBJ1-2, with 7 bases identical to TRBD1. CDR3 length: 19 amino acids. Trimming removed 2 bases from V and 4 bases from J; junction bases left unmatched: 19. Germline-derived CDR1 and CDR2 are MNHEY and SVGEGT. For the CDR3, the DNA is TGTGCCAGCAGTTACAGGCCCTCCCCAGGGGGGATAAGAGGCTATGGCTACACCTTC. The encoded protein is CASSYRPSPGGIRGYGYTF.

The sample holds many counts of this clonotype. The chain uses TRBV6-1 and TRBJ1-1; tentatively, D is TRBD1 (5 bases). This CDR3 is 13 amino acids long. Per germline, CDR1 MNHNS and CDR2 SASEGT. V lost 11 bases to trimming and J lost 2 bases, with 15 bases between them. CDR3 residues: CAGKGEVNTEAFF. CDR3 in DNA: TGTGCCGGAAAAGGGGAGGTAAACACTGAAGCTTTCTTT.